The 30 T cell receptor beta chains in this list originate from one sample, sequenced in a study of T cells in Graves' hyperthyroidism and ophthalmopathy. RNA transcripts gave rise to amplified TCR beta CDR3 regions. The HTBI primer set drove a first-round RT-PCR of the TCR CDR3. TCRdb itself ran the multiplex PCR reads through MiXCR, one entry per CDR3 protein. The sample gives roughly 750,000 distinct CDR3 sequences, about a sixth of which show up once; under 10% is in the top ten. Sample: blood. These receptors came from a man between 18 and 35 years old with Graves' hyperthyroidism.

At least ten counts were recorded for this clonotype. CDR3 amino acids: CASSGSGRRGTDTQYF. The CDR3, as DNA: TGTGCCAGCAGCGGCAGCGGGAGGCGGGGCACAGATACGCAGTATTTT. The chain combines TRBV2 with TRBJ2-3; 9 bases map to TRBD2. The J segment lost 1 base and the V segment lost 6 bases, leaving 8 bases of the junction unmatched. The CDR3 sequence is 16 residues long. The V gene's germline CDR1 is SNHLY and CDR2 FYNNEI.

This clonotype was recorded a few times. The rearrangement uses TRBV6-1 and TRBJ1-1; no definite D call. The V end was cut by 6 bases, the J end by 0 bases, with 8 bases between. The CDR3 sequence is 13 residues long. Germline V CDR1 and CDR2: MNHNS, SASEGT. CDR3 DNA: TGTGCCAGCAGAGGGCCCATGAACACTGAAGCTTTCTTT. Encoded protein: CASRGPMNTEAFF.

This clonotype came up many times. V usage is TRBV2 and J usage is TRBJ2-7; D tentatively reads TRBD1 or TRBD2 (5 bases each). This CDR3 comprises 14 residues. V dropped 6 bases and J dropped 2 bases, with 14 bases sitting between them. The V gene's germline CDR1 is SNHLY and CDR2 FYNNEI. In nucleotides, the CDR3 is TGTGCCAGCAGCACCGGGACCATCCCCTACGAGCAGTACTTC. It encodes CASSTGTIPYEQYF.

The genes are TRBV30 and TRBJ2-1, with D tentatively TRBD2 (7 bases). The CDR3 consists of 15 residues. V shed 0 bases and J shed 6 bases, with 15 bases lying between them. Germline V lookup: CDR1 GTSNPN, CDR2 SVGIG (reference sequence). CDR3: CAWSVGAGRANEQFF. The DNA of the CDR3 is TGTGCCTGGAGTGTGGGGGCGGGGAGGGCCAATGAGCAGTTCTTC.

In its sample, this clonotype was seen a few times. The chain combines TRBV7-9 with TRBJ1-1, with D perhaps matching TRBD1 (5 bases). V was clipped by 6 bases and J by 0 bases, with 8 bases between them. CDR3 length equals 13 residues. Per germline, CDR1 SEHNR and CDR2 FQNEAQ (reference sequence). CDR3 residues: CASRRQMNTEAFF. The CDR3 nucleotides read TGTGCCAGCAGAAGACAGATGAACACTGAAGCTTTCTTT.

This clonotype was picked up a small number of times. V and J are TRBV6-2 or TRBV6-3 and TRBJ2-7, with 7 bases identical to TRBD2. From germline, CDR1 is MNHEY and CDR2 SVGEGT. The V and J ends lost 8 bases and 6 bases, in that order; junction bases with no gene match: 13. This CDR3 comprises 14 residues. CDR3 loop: CASRGGTTYSEQYF. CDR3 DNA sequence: TGTGCCAGCCGAGGAGGGACTACTTACTCCGAGCAGTACTTC.

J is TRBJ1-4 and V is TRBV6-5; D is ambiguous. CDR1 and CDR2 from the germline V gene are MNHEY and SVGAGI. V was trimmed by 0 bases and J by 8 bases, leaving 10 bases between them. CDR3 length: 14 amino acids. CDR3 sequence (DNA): TGTGCCAGCAGTTACTCCACGGATGGAGAAAAACTGTTTTTT. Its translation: CASSYSTDGEKLFF.

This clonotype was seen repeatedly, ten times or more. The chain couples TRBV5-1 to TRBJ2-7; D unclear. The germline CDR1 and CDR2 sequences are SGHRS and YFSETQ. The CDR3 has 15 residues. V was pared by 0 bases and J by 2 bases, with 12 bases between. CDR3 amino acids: CASSLGLTVAYEQYF. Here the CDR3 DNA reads TGCGCCAGCAGCTTGGGACTTACGGTCGCCTACGAGCAGTACTTC.

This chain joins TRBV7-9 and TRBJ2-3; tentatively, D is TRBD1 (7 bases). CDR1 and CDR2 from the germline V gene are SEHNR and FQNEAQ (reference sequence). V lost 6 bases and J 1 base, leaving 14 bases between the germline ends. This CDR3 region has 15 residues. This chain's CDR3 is CASRPDREGTDTQYF. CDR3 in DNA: TGTGCCAGCAGACCTGACAGGGAGGGCACAGATACGCAGTATTTT.

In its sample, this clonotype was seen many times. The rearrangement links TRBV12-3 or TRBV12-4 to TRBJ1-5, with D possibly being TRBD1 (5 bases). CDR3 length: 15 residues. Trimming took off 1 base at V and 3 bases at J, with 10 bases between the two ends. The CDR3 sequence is CASSLGGQHNQPQHF. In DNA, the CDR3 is TGTGCCAGCAGTTTAGGTGGACAACACAATCAGCCCCAGCATTTT.

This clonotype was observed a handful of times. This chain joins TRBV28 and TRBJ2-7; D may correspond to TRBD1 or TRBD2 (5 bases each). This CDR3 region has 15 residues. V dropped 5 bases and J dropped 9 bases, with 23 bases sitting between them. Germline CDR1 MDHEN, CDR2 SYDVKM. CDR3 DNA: TGTGCCAGCAGTCCTTTCGGGACGCGTTTGGTCGGGCAGTACTTC. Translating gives CASSPFGTRLVGQYF. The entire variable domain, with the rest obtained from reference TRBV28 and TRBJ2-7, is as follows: DVKVTQSSRYLVKRTGEKVFLECVQDMDHENMFWYRQDPGLGLRLIYFSYDVKMKEKGDIPEGYSVSREKKERFSLILESASTNQTSMYLCASSPFGTRLVGQYFGPGTRLTVT.

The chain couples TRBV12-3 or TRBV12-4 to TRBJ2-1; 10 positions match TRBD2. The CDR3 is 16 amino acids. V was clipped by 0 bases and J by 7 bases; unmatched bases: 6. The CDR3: CASSLARLAGANEQFF. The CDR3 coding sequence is TGTGCCAGCAGTTTAGCTCGGCTAGCGGGAGCGAATGAGCAGTTCTTC.

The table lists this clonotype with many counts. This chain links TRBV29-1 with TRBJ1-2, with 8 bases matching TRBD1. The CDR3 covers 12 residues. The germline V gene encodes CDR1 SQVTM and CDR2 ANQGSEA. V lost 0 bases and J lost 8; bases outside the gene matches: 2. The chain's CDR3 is CSVEDSGGGYTF. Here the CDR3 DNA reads TGCAGCGTTGAAGATTCAGGGGGCGGCTACACCTTC.

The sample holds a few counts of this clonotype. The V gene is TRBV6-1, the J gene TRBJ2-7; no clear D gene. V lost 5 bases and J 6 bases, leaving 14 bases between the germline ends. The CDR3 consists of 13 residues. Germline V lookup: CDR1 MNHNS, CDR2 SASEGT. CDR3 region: CASSKTDGGEQYF. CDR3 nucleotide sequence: TGTGCCAGCAGTAAGACGGACGGCGGCGAGCAGTACTTC.

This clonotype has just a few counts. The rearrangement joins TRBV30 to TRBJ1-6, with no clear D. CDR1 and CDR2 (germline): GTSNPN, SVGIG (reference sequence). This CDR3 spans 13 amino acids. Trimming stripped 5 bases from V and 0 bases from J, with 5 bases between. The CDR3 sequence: CAWDDSYNSPLHF. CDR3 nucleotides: TGTGCCTGGGATGACTCCTATAATTCACCCCTCCACTTT.

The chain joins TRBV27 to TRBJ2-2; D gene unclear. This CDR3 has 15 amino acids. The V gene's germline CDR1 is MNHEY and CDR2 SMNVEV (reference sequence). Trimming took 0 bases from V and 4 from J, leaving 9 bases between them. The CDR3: CASSLSPLGTGELFF. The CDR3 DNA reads TGTGCCAGCAGTTTATCGCCTCTAGGCACCGGGGAGCTGTTTTTT.

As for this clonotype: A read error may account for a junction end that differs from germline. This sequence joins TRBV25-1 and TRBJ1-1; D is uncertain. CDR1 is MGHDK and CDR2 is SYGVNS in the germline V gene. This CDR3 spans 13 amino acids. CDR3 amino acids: CASSDYLNTEVFF. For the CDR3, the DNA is TGTGCCAGCAGTGATTATTTGAACACTGAAGTTTTCTTT.

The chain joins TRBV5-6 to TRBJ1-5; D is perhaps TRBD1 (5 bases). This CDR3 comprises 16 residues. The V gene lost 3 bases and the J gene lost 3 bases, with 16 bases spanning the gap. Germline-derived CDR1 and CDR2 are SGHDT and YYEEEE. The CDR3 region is CASSSHKGRANQPQHF. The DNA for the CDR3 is TGTGCCAGCAGCTCCCATAAGGGCAGGGCCAATCAGCCCCAGCATTTT.

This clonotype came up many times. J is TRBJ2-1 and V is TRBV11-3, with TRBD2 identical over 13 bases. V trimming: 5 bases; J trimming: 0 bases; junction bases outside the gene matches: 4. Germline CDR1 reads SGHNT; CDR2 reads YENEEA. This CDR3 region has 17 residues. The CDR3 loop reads CASSARTSGSSYNEQFF. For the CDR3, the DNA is TGTGCCAGCAGCGCCCGGACTAGCGGGAGCTCCTACAATGAGCAGTTCTTC.

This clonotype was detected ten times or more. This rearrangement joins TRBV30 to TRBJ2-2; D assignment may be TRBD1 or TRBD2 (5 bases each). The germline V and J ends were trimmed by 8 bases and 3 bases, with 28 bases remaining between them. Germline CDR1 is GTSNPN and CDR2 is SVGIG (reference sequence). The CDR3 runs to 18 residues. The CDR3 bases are TGTGCCGGGGGACGGACCCTACCAGGGTTTTATGACACCGGGGAGCTGTTTTTT. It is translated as CAGGRTLPGFYDTGELFF.

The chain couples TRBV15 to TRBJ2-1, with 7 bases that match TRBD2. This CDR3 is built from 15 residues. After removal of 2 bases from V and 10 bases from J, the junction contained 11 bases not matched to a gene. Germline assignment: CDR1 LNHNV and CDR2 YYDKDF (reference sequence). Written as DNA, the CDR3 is TGTGCCACCAGCAGATTTGAGGGAGGGGTTGGGGAGCAGTTCTTC. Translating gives CATSRFEGGVGEQFF.

DNA for the CDR3: TGTGCCACCTCTGACCACGGAACATTCTCCTACGAGCAGTACTTC. This gives the protein CATSDHGTFSYEQYF. The V call is TRBV6-2 or TRBV6-3, the J call TRBJ2-7; D gene ambiguous. Germline-derived CDR1 and CDR2 are MNHEY and SVGEGT. The CDR3 totals 15 residues. V lost 10 bases, J lost 0 bases, and 19 bases lay in between.

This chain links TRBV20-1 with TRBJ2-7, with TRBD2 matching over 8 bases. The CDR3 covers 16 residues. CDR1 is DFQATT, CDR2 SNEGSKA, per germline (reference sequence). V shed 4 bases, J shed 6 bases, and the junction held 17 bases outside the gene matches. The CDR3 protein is CSAMGHGERERVEQYF. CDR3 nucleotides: TGCAGTGCTATGGGACACGGGGAGCGGGAGCGGGTCGAGCAGTACTTC.

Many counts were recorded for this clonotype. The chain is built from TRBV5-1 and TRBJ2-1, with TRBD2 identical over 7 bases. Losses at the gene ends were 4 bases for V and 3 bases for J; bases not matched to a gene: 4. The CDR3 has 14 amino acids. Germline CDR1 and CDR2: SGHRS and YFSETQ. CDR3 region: CASSPTSVYNEQFF. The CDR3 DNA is TGCGCCAGCAGCCCCACTAGCGTCTACAATGAGCAGTTCTTC. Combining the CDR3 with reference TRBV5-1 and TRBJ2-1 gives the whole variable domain KAGVTQTPRYLIKTRGQQVTLSCSPISGHRSVSWYQQTPGQGLQFLFEYFSETQRNKGNFPGRFSGRQFSNSRSEMNVSTLELGDSALYLCASSPTSVYNEQFFGPGTRLTVL.

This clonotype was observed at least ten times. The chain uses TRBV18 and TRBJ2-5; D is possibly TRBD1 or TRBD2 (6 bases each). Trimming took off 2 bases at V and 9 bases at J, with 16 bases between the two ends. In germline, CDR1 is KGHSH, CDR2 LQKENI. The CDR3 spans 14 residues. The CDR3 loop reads CASSPNDGGGSQYF. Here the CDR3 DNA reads TGTGCCAGCTCACCAAACGACGGGGGCGGATCCCAGTACTTC.

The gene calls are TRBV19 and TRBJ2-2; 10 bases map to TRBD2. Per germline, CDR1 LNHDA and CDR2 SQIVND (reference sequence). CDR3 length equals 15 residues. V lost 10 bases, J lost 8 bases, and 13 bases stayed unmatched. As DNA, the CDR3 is TGTGCCACTCACCGACTAGCGGGCGACGCAGGGGAGCTGTTTTTT. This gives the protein CATHRLAGDAGELFF.

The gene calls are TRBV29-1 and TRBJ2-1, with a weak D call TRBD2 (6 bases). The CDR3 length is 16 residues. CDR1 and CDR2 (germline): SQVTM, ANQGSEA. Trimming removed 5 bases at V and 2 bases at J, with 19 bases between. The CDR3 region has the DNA TGCAGCGTTTCCGGATTGGGCGGGAAGGCCTACAATGAGCAGTTCTTC. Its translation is CSVSGLGGKAYNEQFF.

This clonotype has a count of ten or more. Here the CDR3 reads CASSYAGRPWEQYF. CDR3 DNA: TGTGCCAGCAGTTATGCGGGGCGGCCCTGGGAGCAGTACTTC. The chain recombines TRBV6-2 or TRBV6-3 with TRBJ2-7; D perhaps matches TRBD2 (6 bases). V lost 3 bases and J lost 7, with 16 bases in between. CDR1 is MNHEY and CDR2 is SVGEGT in the germline V gene. The CDR3 has 14 residues.

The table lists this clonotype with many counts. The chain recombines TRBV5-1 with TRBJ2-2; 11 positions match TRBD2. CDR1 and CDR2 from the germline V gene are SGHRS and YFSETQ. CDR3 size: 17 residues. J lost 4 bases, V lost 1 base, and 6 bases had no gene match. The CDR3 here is CASSLSSGRTGTGELFF. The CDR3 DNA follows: TGCGCCAGCAGCTTGTCTAGCGGGAGGACCGGCACCGGGGAGCTGTTTTTT.

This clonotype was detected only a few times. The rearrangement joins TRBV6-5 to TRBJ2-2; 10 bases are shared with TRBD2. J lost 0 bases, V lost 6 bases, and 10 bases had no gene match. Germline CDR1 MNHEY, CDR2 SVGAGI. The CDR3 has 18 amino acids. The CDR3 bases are TGTGCCAGCAGCCCACACAGGACTAGCGGTGCGAACACCGGGGAGCTGTTTTTT. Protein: CASSPHRTSGANTGELFF.